This is a list of T cell receptor beta chains from one sample in a study of neoadjuvant nivolumab and ipilimumab in lung cancer. TCRdb's copy holds only in-frame clones and misses some; the assay was immunoSEQ multiplex PCR. The table includes 40,000 or so clones, roughly nine tenths detected once. This specimen was peripheral blood, taken before neoadjuvant nivolumab, alone or with ipilimumab. The receptors were sampled from an adult with non-small cell lung cancer. CDR3s include the opening cysteine and the closing phenylalanine or tryptophan. D genes are given only for firm matches. The size of a clone is reported for some rows only, either as once, few or many, or as a class for expanded clones.

>TRBJ2-3|NA|TRBD2|TRBV2
CASSDSGNTDTQYF
TGTGCCAGCAGTGATAGCGGGAACACAGATACGCAGTATTTT
>TRBJ2-5|NA|TRBD1|TRBV5-1
CASSRVSGGQKETQYF
TGCGCCAGCAGCCGCGTATCAGGGGGACAAAAAGAGACCCAGTACTTC
>TRBJ1-3|NA|NA|TRBV5-1
CASSLGGEENTIYF
TGCGCCAGCAGCTTGGGGGGAGAGGAAAACACCATATATTTT
>TRBJ2-1|NA|NA|TRBV7-6
CASSLNPSELSSYNEQFF
TGTGCCAGCAGCTTAAACCCTAGCGAGTTAAGCTCCTACAATGAGCAGTTCTTC
>TRBJ2-1|NA|TRBD2|TRBV30
CAWSPGLAGGDEQFF
TGTGCCTGGAGTCCTGGACTAGCGGGAGGAGATGAGCAGTTCTTC
>TRBJ2-1|NA|NA|TRBV11-2
CASSFALYNEQFF
TGTGCCAGCAGCTTTGCTCTCTACAATGAGCAGTTCTTC
>TRBJ2-2|NA|TRBD1|TRBV29-1
CSVVQGRTGELFF
TGCAGCGTCGTACAGGGGCGGACCGGGGAGCTGTTTTTT
>TRBJ2-1|once|NA|TRBV30
CAWSNRDHYNEQFF
TGTGCCTGGAGTAACCGGGACCACTACAATGAGCAGTTCTTC
>TRBJ2-2|NA|NA|TRBV25-1
CASSDLRRNTGELFF
TGTGCCAGCAGTGACCTTCGCCGGAACACCGGGGAGCTGTTTTTT
>TRBJ2-5|NA|NA|TRBV5-1
CASSLAFQETQYF
TGCGCCAGCAGCTTGGCATTCCAAGAGACCCAGTACTTC
>TRBJ2-1|NA|NA|TRBV7-9
CASSLGWEQFF
TGTGCCAGCAGCTTAGGTTGGGAGCAGTTCTTC
>TRBJ1-1|NA|NA|TRBV7-3
CASSSLGTPRNTEAFF
TGTGCCAGCAGCTCGCTCGGGACACCCCGGAACACTGAAGCTTTCTTT
>TRBJ1-1|NA|NA|TRBV30
CAWSGTKAFF
TGTGCCTGGAGTGGGACTAAAGCTTTCTTT
>TRBJ2-1|NA|TRBD2|TRBV6-5
CASRSGTSGNEQFF
TGTGCCAGCAGGTCCGGGACTAGCGGCAATGAGCAGTTCTTC
>TRBJ2-7|NA|NA|TRBV30
CACQESSYEQYF
TGTGCCTGTCAGGAGTCTAGCTACGAGCAGTACTTC